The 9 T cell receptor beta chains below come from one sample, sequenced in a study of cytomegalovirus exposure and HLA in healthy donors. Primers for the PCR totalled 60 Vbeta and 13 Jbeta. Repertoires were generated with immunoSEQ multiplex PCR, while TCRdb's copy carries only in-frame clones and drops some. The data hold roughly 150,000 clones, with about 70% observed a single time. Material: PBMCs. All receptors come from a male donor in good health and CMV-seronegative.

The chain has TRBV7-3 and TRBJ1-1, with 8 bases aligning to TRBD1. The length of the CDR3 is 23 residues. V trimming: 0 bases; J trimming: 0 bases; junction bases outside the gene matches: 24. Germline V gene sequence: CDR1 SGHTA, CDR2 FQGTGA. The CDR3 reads CASSLTPTLTPGQATELNTEAFF. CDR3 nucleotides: TGTGCCAGCAGCTTAACGCCAACCCTAACCCCGGGACAGGCGACGGAATTGAACACTGAAGCTTTCTTT.

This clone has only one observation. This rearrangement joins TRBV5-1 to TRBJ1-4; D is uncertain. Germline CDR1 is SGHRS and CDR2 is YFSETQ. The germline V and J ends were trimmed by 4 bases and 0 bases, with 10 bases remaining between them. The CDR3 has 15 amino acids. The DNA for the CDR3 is TGCGCCAGCAGCGGAGAGTCTGCAACTAATGAAAAACTGTTTTTT. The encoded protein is CASSGESATNEKLFF.

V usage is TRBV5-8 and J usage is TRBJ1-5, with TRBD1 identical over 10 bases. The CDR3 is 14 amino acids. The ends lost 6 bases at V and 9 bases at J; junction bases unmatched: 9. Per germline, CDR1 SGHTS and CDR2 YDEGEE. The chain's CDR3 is CASNHRDRGRPQHF. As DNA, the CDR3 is TGTGCCAGCAACCACAGGGACAGGGGTCGGCCCCAGCATTTT.

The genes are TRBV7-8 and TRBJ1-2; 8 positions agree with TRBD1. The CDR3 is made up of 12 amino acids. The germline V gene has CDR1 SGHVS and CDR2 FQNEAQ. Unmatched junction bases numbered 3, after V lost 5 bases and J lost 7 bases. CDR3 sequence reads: CASSRTGFGYTF. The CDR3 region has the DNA TGTGCCAGCAGCAGGACAGGGTTTGGCTACACCTTC.

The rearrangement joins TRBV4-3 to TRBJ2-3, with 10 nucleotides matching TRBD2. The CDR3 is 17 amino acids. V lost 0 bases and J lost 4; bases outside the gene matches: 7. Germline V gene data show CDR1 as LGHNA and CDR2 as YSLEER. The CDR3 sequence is CASSQDYLAGVPDTQYF. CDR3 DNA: TGCGCCAGCAGCCAAGATTATCTAGCGGGAGTCCCAGATACGCAGTATTTT.

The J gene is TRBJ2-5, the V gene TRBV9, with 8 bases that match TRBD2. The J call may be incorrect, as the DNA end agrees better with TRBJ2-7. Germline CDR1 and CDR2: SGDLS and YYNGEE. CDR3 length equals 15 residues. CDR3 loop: CASSATAGGAYEQYF. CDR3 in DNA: TGTGCCAGCAGCGCCACGGCGGGAGGAGCCTACGAGCAGTACTTC.

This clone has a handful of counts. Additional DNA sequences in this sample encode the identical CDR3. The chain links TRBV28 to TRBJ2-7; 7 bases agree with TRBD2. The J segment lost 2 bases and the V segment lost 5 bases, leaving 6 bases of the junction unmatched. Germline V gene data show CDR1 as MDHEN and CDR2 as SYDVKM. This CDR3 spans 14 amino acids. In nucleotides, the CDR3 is TGTGCCAGCAGTCTGGGGGGAGGGACCTACGAGCAGTACTTC. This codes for CASSLGGGTYEQYF.

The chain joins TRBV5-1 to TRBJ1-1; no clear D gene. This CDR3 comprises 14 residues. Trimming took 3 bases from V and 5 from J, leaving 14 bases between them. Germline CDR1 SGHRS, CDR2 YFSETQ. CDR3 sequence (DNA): TGCGCCAGCAGCTCGGCCAGGAGGGAAACTGAAGCTTTCTTT. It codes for CASSSARRETEAFF. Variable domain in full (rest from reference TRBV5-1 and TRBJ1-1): KAGVTQTPRYLIKTRGQQVTLSCSPISGHRSVSWYQQTPGQGLQFLFEYFSETQRNKGNFPGRFSGRQFSNSRSEMNVSTLELGDSALYLCASSSARRETEAFFGQGTRLTVV.

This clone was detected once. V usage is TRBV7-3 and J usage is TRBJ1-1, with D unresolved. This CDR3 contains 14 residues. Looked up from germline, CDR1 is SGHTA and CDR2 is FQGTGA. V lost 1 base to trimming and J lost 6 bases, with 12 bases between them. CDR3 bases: TGTGCCAGCAGCTTAAACCAAAAGGGAGCTGAAGCTTTCTTT. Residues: CASSLNQKGAEAFF.